A single sample gave rise to the 23 T cell receptor beta chains below, sequenced in a study of post-analysis software for immune sequencing data. Whole-study results and caveats: In patients, TRBV5-6, TRBV5-1 and TRBV20-1 belonged to roughly five TRBV segments found more frequently than in controls.

TCR beta libraries were prepared from cDNA with unique molecular identifiers. TCRdb recomputed calls from the PCR reads with MiXCR, one row per CDR3 protein. This sample has fewer than 850,000 distinct CDR3 sequences; about 32% occur once, and the top ten carry roughly 0.53%. Antigen specificity for these receptors is unknown. The sequenced sample was blood. The receptors originated from a girl between 10 and 17 years old with multiple sclerosis.

Only a few counts were recorded for this clonotype. The chain uses TRBV6-1 and TRBJ1-2; 7 bases agree with TRBD1. The length of the CDR3 is 15 residues. The V gene's germline CDR1 is MNHNS and CDR2 SASEGT. The trim removed 1 base at V and 5 bases at J, leaving 7 bases unmatched. The CDR3 spells CASSEDSGQTYGYTF. DNA for the CDR3: TGTGCCAGCAGTGAAGATTCGGGACAGACTTATGGCTACACCTTC.

The chain is built from TRBV20-1 and TRBJ2-7, with D unresolved. The germline gives CDR1 DFQATT, CDR2 SNEGSKA (reference sequence). This CDR3 region has 11 residues. V was shortened by 3 bases and J by 3 bases, with 6 bases between the two germline ends. CDR3 region: CSASIIYEQYF. CDR3 sequence (DNA): TGCAGTGCTAGTATTATCTACGAGCAGTACTTC.

V and J are TRBV7-2 and TRBJ1-1, with 8 bases that match TRBD1. CDR1 is SGHTA, CDR2 FQGNSA, per germline. V lost 5 bases, J lost 4 bases, and 6 bases stayed unmatched. The CDR3 contains 14 residues. CDR3 sequence: CASSKDRALTEAFF. CDR3 sequence (DNA): TGTGCCAGCAGCAAGGACAGGGCTCTCACTGAAGCTTTCTTT.

This clonotype was detected a few times. The chain combines TRBV27 with TRBJ1-2, with TRBD1 matching over 8 bases. This CDR3 comprises 16 residues. Germline loops: CDR1 MNHEY, CDR2 SMNVEV (reference sequence). The V and J ends lost 3 bases and 8 bases, in that order; junction bases with no gene match: 14. The CDR3 coding sequence is TGTGCCAGCAGTTTTATGCGGGCAGGGGGCTCTGGGGGCTACACCTTC. This encodes CASSFMRAGGSGGYTF.

The V and J genes are TRBV6-5 and TRBJ2-3, with D unclear. Trimming removed 2 bases at V and 0 bases at J, with 18 bases between. CDR1 and CDR2 from the germline V gene are MNHEY and SVGAGI. The CDR3 spans 18 residues. The CDR3 DNA is TGTGCCAGCAGTTACCCGCTGAAGGACCTACCTAGCACAGATACGCAGTATTTT. The encoded protein is CASSYPLKDLPSTDTQYF.

In its sample, this clonotype was seen a few times. V is TRBV6-6 and J is TRBJ2-5; 7 positions agree with TRBD2. The V gene end was trimmed by 6 bases and the J gene end by 1 base; junction bases not matched to a gene: 11. This CDR3 is 16 amino acids long. Germline V CDR1 and CDR2: MNHNY, SVGAGI (reference sequence). DNA for the CDR3: TGTGCCAGCAGGCAACCCGGGGGGTACGGCCAAGAGACCCAGTACTTC. This encodes CASRQPGGYGQETQYF.

CDR3 loop: CSAAITDTQYF. DNA for the CDR3: TGCAGTGCTGCGATCACAGATACGCAGTATTTT. The chain has TRBV20-1 and TRBJ2-3; D uncertain. The germline V and J ends were trimmed by 5 bases and 2 bases, with 5 bases remaining between them. CDR1 DFQATT and CDR2 SNEGSKA come from the germline V gene (reference sequence). The CDR3 contains 11 residues.

This clonotype has more than one count but fewer than ten. The chain couples TRBV4-1 to TRBJ1-1, with TRBD1 as a possible D gene (5 bases). The CDR3 has 17 amino acids. Trimming removed 1 base at V and 0 bases at J, with 15 bases between. Germline CDR1 is MGHRA and CDR2 is YSYEKL. CDR3 loop: CASSQGPGGAMNTEAFF. CDR3 coding DNA: TGCGCCAGCAGCCAAGGACCGGGTGGGGCTATGAACACTGAAGCTTTCTTT.

With respect to this clonotype: One end of the junction is discordant with germline, which a read error may explain. The rearrangement links TRBV27 to TRBJ1-1; D is unresolved. Looked up from germline, CDR1 is MNHEY and CDR2 is SMNVEV (reference sequence). This CDR3 has 14 residues. DNA of the CDR3: TGTGTCAGCAGTTTATATCACACCAACACTGAAGCTTTCTTT. This gives the protein CVSSLYHTNTEAFF.

This chain links TRBV6-2 or TRBV6-3 with TRBJ2-1; no reliable D call. The germline CDR1 and CDR2 sequences are MNHEY and SVGEGT. This CDR3 has 15 amino acids. V shed 8 bases and J shed 6 bases, with 20 bases lying between them. CDR3 in DNA: TGTGCCAGCTCGCGTTATCTAGGGCAATCCAATGAGCAGTTCTTC. This sequence encodes CASSRYLGQSNEQFF.

This clonotype was recorded a few times. This chain links TRBV4-3 with TRBJ1-2; no reliable D call. Trimming took 0 bases from V and 5 from J, leaving 10 bases between them. This CDR3 contains 14 residues. CDR1 and CDR2 from the germline V gene are LGHNA and YSLEER. CDR3 coding DNA: TGCGCCAGCAGCCAAGATATGGCACTTTATGGCTACACCTTC. Amino acids: CASSQDMALYGYTF.

The chain joins TRBV28 to TRBJ1-5; 11 nucleotides match TRBD1. The CDR3 has 16 residues. V shed 4 bases, J shed 5 bases, and the junction held 7 bases outside the gene matches. The V gene's germline CDR1 is MDHEN and CDR2 SYDVKM. CDR3 nucleotide sequence: TGTGCCAGCAGTTACCCTCGGACAGGGGGCGATCAGCCCCAGCATTTT. Protein product: CASSYPRTGGDQPQHF.

This clonotype was seen repeatedly, ten times or more. A read error may account for a junction end that differs from germline. The gene calls are TRBV5-1 and TRBJ2-1; 11 bases are a match to TRBD1. Germline CDR1 SGHRS, CDR2 YFSETQ. The CDR3 runs to 15 residues. CDR3 sequence (DNA): TGTGCCAGCAGCCTGGGACAGGGGGGCTACAATGAGCAGTTCTTC. Translating gives CASSLGQGGYNEQFF.

This clonotype appeared a few times. The chain has TRBV7-9 and TRBJ1-1; 9 positions match TRBD1. Unmatched junction bases numbered 6, after V lost 5 bases and J lost 5 bases. The CDR3 consists of 14 residues. CDR1 and CDR2 from the germline V gene are SEHNR and FQNEAQ (reference sequence). CDR3 amino acids: CASSTYRGRTEAFF. The CDR3 coding sequence is TGTGCCAGCAGCACGTACAGGGGGCGAACTGAAGCTTTCTTT. Drawing the rest from reference TRBV7-9 and TRBJ1-1, the complete variable domain is DTGVSQNPRHKITKRGQNVTFRCDPISEHNRLYWYRQTLGQGPEFLTYFQNEAQLEKSRLLSDRFSAERPKGSFSTLEIQRTEQGDSAMYLCASSTYRGRTEAFFGQGTRLTVV.

CDR3 in amino acids: CSADIAGTIAKNIQYF. Here the CDR3 DNA reads TGCAGTGCTGACATAGCGGGGACCATAGCCAAAAACATTCAGTACTTC. The chain recombines TRBV20-1 with TRBJ2-4, with 8 bases aligning to TRBD2. Germline V gives CDR1 DFQATT, CDR2 SNEGSKA (reference sequence). The CDR3 runs to 16 residues. With 5 bases clipped from V and 0 bases from J, the junction kept 9 bases outside the gene matches.

The chain couples TRBV29-1 to TRBJ2-5; either TRBD1 or TRBD2 may fit D (5 bases each). The CDR3 loop spans 13 amino acids. Germline V gives CDR1 SQVTM, CDR2 ANQGSEA. V lost 6 bases and J 5 bases, leaving 16 bases between the germline ends. The CDR3 nucleotides read TGCAGCGTGGCCGGGGCACCGAGGGAGACCCAGTACTTC. Encoded protein: CSVAGAPRETQYF.

This clonotype was seen a single time. This sequence joins TRBV2 and TRBJ1-5, with a weak D call TRBD1 (5 bases). The V and J ends lost 2 bases and 3 bases respectively, with 8 bases between them. CDR1 SNHLY and CDR2 FYNNEI come from the germline V gene. This CDR3 has 14 residues. The CDR3 DNA is TGTGCCAGCAGTGAACAGGGCCTCAATCAGCCCCAGCATTTT. Its protein is CASSEQGLNQPQHF.

This clonotype was found a few times. V gene TRBV9 combines with J gene TRBJ2-1, with 11 nucleotides matching TRBD2. The CDR3 totals 17 residues. Germline V gene lookup returns CDR1 SGDLS and CDR2 YYNGEE. Germline trimming cut 5 bases from V and 1 base from J; bases unmatched to any gene: 8. CDR3 residues: CASRPLAGAESYNEQFF. The CDR3 nucleotides are TGTGCCAGCAGACCACTAGCGGGAGCTGAATCCTACAATGAGCAGTTCTTC.

This clonotype appeared a few times. The rearrangement uses TRBV24-1 and TRBJ2-4; no clear D gene. The CDR3 is 11 amino acids. Germline CDR1 is KGHDR and CDR2 is SFDVKD. V gave up 5 bases and J gave up 6 bases, with 4 bases separating them. The CDR3 loop is CATSARNIQYF. The DNA of the CDR3 is TGTGCCACCAGTGCCCGAAACATTCAGTACTTC.

Only a few counts were recorded for this clonotype. J is TRBJ2-5 and V is TRBV10-3, with 12 bases lining up with TRBD2. Germline CDR1 is ENHRY and CDR2 is SYGVKD. This CDR3 contains 15 residues. J was trimmed by 4 bases and V by 6 bases; bases with no gene match: 6. In nucleotides, the CDR3 is TGTGCCATCAGGCGGACTAGCGGGGTTGGAGAGACCCAGTACTTC. It codes for CAIRRTSGVGETQYF.

This chain uses TRBV5-1 with TRBJ2-6; D gene unclear. Trimming took off 1 base at V and 0 bases at J, with 14 bases between the two ends. CDR3 length: 18 amino acids. The germline V gene has CDR1 SGHRS and CDR2 YFSETQ. The CDR3 bases are TGCGCCAGCAGCTTGCTCCCTCAAGGCAGCTCTGGGGCCAACGTCCTGACTTTC. Protein: CASSLLPQGSSGANVLTF.

The chain is built from TRBV7-9 and TRBJ2-1, with D possibly matching TRBD2 (6 bases). Trimming left V 3 bases short and J 6 bases short, with 24 bases between. There are 18 residues in the CDR3. CDR1 SEHNR and CDR2 FQNEAQ come from the germline V gene (reference sequence). The CDR3 sequence: CASSFPPNGGMVTNEQFF. DNA of the CDR3: TGTGCCAGCAGCTTCCCCCCGAACGGCGGGATGGTCACCAATGAGCAGTTCTTC. Supplemented by reference TRBV7-9 and TRBJ2-1, the full variable domain reads DTGVSQNPRHKITKRGQNVTFRCDPISEHNRLYWYRQTLGQGPEFLTYFQNEAQLEKSRLLSDRFSAERPKGSFSTLEIQRTEQGDSAMYLCASSFPPNGGMVTNEQFFGPGTRLTVL.

The V gene is TRBV7-9, the J gene TRBJ1-2; D is undetermined. In germline, CDR1 is SEHNR, CDR2 FQNEAQ (reference sequence). This CDR3 is 14 amino acids long. Trimming stripped 1 base from V and 6 bases from J, with 12 bases between. The CDR3 coding sequence is TGTGCCAGCAGCTTAGTCGCCCGTCTCAATGGCTACACCTTC. Translated: CASSLVARLNGYTF.